A single sample gave rise to the 14 T cell receptor beta chains below, sequenced in a study of somatic mutations in cytotoxic T cells in rheumatoid arthritis. Profiled with immunoSEQ multiplex PCR; TCRdb holds only in-frame clones, not every one. The sample holds 27,000 or so clones, around 86% seen once. Specimen: CD8+ T cells sorted from blood. These receptors were obtained from an adult with rheumatoid arthritis.

The chain is built from TRBV5-1 and TRBJ2-1; possibly TRBD2 for D (6 bases). The CDR3 covers 15 residues. Trimming took 1 base from V and 7 from J, leaving 15 bases between them. In germline, CDR1 is SGHRS, CDR2 YFSETQ. CDR3: CASSLPPTSQNEQFF. The CDR3 DNA sequence: TGCGCCAGCAGCTTGCCACCGACTAGTCAGAATGAGCAGTTCTTC.

This clone was seen only once. V usage is TRBV7-9 and J usage is TRBJ1-1; D is uncertain. This CDR3 has 15 residues. Trimming cost V 5 bases and J 1 base, with 14 bases left between them. CDR1 is SEHNR and CDR2 is FQNEAQ in the germline V gene (reference sequence). DNA for the CDR3: TGTGCCAGCAGCCCCGAGCCCGAGGGGAACACTGAAGCTTTCTTT. This gives the protein CASSPEPEGNTEAFF.

The chain couples TRBV2 to TRBJ1-2; 7 bases agree with TRBD1. Looked up from germline, CDR1 is SNHLY and CDR2 is FYNNEI. CDR3 length: 15 amino acids. Trimming removed 5 bases from V and 5 bases from J; junction bases left unmatched: 11. CDR3 DNA sequence: TGTGCCAGCAGTCAAACAGGGGACTTGGGATATGGCTACACCTTC. Encoded protein: CASSQTGDLGYGYTF.

The CDR3 spells CATAASGQETQYF. Written as DNA, the CDR3 is TGTGCTACAGCAGCTAGCGGACAAGAGACCCAGTACTTC. The rearrangement uses TRBV7-7 and TRBJ2-5, with TRBD2 identical over 7 bases. Germline V gene sequence: CDR1 SSHAT, CDR2 FNYEAQ (reference sequence). CDR3 length: 13 residues. Supplemented by reference TRBV7-7 and TRBJ2-5, the full variable domain reads GAGVSQSPRYKVTKRGQDVTLRCDPISSHATLYWYQQALGQGPEFLTYFNYEAQPDKSGLPSDRFSAERPEGSISTLTIQRTEQRDSAMYRCATAASGQETQYFGPGTRLLVL.

This clone was detected only a few times. The rearrangement uses TRBV6-1 and TRBJ1-6; 7 bases fit TRBD1. The CDR3 loop spans 14 amino acids. V trimming: 2 bases; J trimming: 6 bases; junction bases outside the gene matches: 1. In germline, CDR1 is MNHNS, CDR2 SASEGT. This CDR3 is CASSEWDSNSPLHF. The CDR3, as DNA: TGTGCCAGCAGTGAATGGGACAGTAATTCACCCCTCCACTTT.

J is TRBJ1-1 and V is TRBV19; a possible D gene is TRBD1 (6 bases). The V end was cut by 6 bases, the J end by 4 bases, with 15 bases between. CDR3 size: 14 residues. The germline gives CDR1 LNHDA, CDR2 SQIVND (reference sequence). This CDR3 is CASRWQGPGTEAFF. The CDR3 DNA reads as TGTGCCAGTAGGTGGCAGGGGCCAGGCACTGAAGCTTTCTTT.

A single count supports this clone. V and J are TRBV2 and TRBJ1-1, with TRBD1 identical over 9 bases. The CDR3 is made up of 18 amino acids. CDR1 and CDR2 from the germline V gene are SNHLY and FYNNEI. V trimming: 4 bases; J trimming: 4 bases; junction bases outside the gene matches: 16. CDR3 sequence: CASSGRSWTGVSPTEAFF. DNA of the CDR3: TGTGCCAGCAGTGGACGTTCGTGGACAGGGGTCTCTCCCACTGAAGCTTTCTTT.

The chain carries TRBV5-6 and TRBJ1-5, with 10 bases fitting TRBD1. The V segment lost 4 bases and the J segment 4 bases; nucleotides outside the gene matches: 8. CDR3 size: 16 residues. CDR1 SGHDT and CDR2 YYEEEE come from the germline V gene. The CDR3 region is CASSIGQGVGNQPQHF. In DNA, the CDR3 is TGTGCCAGCAGCATAGGACAGGGGGTCGGGAATCAGCCCCAGCATTTT. Full variable domain (outside the CDR3, taken from reference TRBV5-6 and TRBJ1-5): DAGVTQSPTHLIKTRGQQVTLRCSPKSGHDTVSWYQQALGQGPQFIFQYYEEEERQRGNFPDRFSGHQFPNYSSELNVNALLLGDSALYLCASSIGQGVGNQPQHFGDGTRLSIL.

The rearrangement joins TRBV15 to TRBJ2-2, with TRBD2 as a possible D gene (6 bases). Trimming removed 3 bases from V and 4 bases from J, with 6 bases in between. The germline V gene encodes CDR1 LNHNV and CDR2 YYDKDF (reference sequence). CDR3 length: 13 residues. CDR3 sequence: CATSRGGTGELFF. In DNA, the CDR3 is TGTGCCACCAGCAGGGGGGGCACCGGGGAGCTGTTTTTT.

The CDR3 protein is CASSTAFGQGAPDGYTF. The CDR3 nucleotides read TGTGCCAGCAGCACAGCATTCGGACAGGGGGCGCCTGATGGCTACACCTTC. V is TRBV9 and J is TRBJ1-2, with 11 bases fitting TRBD1. The V gene's germline CDR1 is SGDLS and CDR2 YYNGEE. The CDR3 runs to 17 residues. J lost 6 bases, V lost 4 bases, and 14 bases had no gene match.

V gene TRBV7-3 combines with J gene TRBJ2-7; D is undetermined. In germline, CDR1 is SGHTA, CDR2 FQGTGA. V lost 1 base to trimming and J lost 6 bases, with 10 bases between them. The CDR3 is made up of 13 amino acids. The CDR3 nucleotides are TGTGCCAGCAGCTTAATGGCCGAAGGCGAGCAGTACTTC. Its protein is CASSLMAEGEQYF.

J is TRBJ2-5 and V is TRBV9; 7 nucleotides align to TRBD1. This CDR3 spans 14 amino acids. J lost 0 bases, V lost 4 bases, and 3 bases had no gene match. Germline assignment: CDR1 SGDLS and CDR2 YYNGEE. CDR3 DNA: TGTGCCAGCAGCCCGGGGACAGACCAAGAGACCCAGTACTTC. As protein: CASSPGTDQETQYF.

The chain has TRBV5-5 and TRBJ2-7; 10 bases map to TRBD2. CDR1 is SGHKS and CDR2 is YYEKEE in the germline V gene (reference sequence). With 0 bases clipped from V and 1 base from J, the junction kept 4 bases outside the gene matches. The CDR3 spans 16 residues. This CDR3 reads CASSLEGLASSYEQYF. CDR3 in DNA: TGTGCCAGCAGCTTGGAGGGACTAGCGTCTTCCTACGAGCAGTACTTC.

This chain uses TRBV7-9 with TRBJ2-7; 7 positions agree with TRBD1. The CDR3 consists of 17 residues. V lost 1 base to trimming and J lost 3 bases; unmatched junction nucleotides: 12. Germline V gene sequence: CDR1 SEHNR, CDR2 FQNEAQ (reference sequence). DNA of the CDR3: TGTGCCAGCAGCTTAGGTAGACAGGGCCCCCTATACTACGAGCAGTACTTC. Translating gives CASSLGRQGPLYYEQYF.